The T cell receptor (beta chain) described here comes from a study of blood T cells in healthy people across ages. General study points: Older age coincided with a roughly linear decline in TCR beta diversity per million T cells. Considered underestimates were the diversity estimates obtained from one million T cells.

The germline V gene has CDR1 LGHDT and CDR2 YNNKEL (reference sequence). V dropped 3 bases and J dropped 2 bases, with 8 bases sitting between them. The CDR3 is made up of 13 amino acids. Alongside a J-beta primer mix, a sample-barcoded 5' primer served in a second PCR lasting roughly 6 to 12 cycles. Using its own MiXCR run on the 5' RACE reads, TCRdb lists one record per CDR3 protein. The sample lists 550,000 to 750,000 distinct CDR3 sequences, roughly 21% occurring once. This clonotype was found many times. Its antigen is unidentified. The chain recombines TRBV3-1 with TRBJ2-7; D may be TRBD2 (5 bases). The receptor was derived from a man between 65 and 85 years old in good health. Sequencing used blood. The CDR3 DNA reads TGTGCCAGCAGCCATAGCGAAACCTACGAGCAGTACTTC. Protein: CASSHSETYEQYF.